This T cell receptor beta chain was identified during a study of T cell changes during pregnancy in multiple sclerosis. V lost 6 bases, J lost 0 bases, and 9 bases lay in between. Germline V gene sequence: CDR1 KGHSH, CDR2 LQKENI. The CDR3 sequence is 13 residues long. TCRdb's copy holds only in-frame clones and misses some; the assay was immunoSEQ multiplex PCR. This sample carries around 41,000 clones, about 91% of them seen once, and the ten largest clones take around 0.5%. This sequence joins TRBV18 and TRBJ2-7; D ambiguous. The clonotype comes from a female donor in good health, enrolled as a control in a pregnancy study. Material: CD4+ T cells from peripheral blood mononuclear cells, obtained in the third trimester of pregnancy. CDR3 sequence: CASSSGFSYEQYF. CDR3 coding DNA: TGTGCCAGCTCGTCCGGGTTCTCCTACGAGCAGTACTTC.